This T cell receptor beta chain was recorded in a study of T cells after yellow fever vaccination (dated by TCRdb to the late 2010s). Concerning the study at large: The SMART-Seq v4 Ultra Low Input RNA kit was used to prepare libraries from fractions with low cell numbers. Blood was drawn at multiple timepoints before and after primary and secondary immunization, with bulk PBMC replicates and cell subsets isolated. Two healthy male donors made up the cohort, one aged 18 to 29 years and the other aged 30 to 39 years. To follow T-cell clones before and after both primary and booster YFV17D yellow fever vaccination, bulk TCR alpha and beta repertoires underwent longitudinal sequencing.

The germline V gene supplies CDR1 MDHEN and CDR2 SYDVKM. Inclusive of the bounding cysteine and phenylalanine, the CDR3 is 15 residues long. Here the CDR3 DNA is all that survives: 45 bases in frame from base 1. From V the trimming removes 5 bases and from J it removes 1 base, while the gene matches leave 6 bases of the junction unaccounted for. This clonotype was found many times. The antigen it recognizes is unknown. No base-level quality is on record; no much larger clone is a single base apart. TCR cDNA was synthesized by 5'RACE template switching, which introduced a universal primer site and unique molecular identifiers. Priming of cDNA synthesis was performed from both the TCR alpha and TCR beta constant segments. Two PCR steps were used to amplify libraries, with sample barcodes and sequencing adapters being added in the second step. Sequencing of the libraries was done on either Illumina HiSeq 2500 (2x100 bp) or NovaSeq (2x150 bp). The authors' analysis ran thus. Demultiplexing of reads and collapsing into UMI consensus sequences were performed with MIGEC, and V(D)J alignment was carried out with MiXCR. Vaccine-responding clonotypes were defined with edgeR using replicate PBMC samples, requiring FDR below 0.01 and a log2 fold change above 5 up to day 15. Each bulk clonotype received a CD4 or CD8 identity based on whether the sequenced CD4 or CD8 repertoire contained that clonotype at higher abundance. TCRdb reworked the public reads: Q25 trimming with fastp, MiXCR clone assembly, productive beta chains retained. Identical CDR3 protein sequences are pooled into one entry, listed with their most common genes and DNA. The V and J calls shown here were made by TCRdb, not taken from the authors' results. This sample has some 600,000 distinct CDR3 sequences in its table, and 9% to 15% of those were observed once. The ten largest clones take up more than 12% of the sample.

The investigation overall reported the following: Most clones expanded after primary vaccination were re-detected after the booster (96% of CD4 and around 88% of CD8), suggesting broad memory maintenance. FACS-sorted repertoires could contain abundant contaminating clonotypes from the bulk population, so computational filtering was required. Because only a couple of donors were included in the study, the extent to which the findings can be generalized is limited. A small fraction of clonotypes showed up in both the CD4 and CD8 compartments, probably as a result of convergent recombination. Compared with the primary T-cell response, the secondary T-cell response was weaker but faster, peaking on day 5 rather than day 15.

The treatment or condition label for this specimen denotes: live attenuated yellow fever vaccine strain. At each blood-draw timepoint, two biological replicates of bulk PBMCs were obtained. PBMCs were isolated from peripheral blood using a standard Ficoll-Paque protocol. RNA was extracted with TriZol from bulk PBMCs, CD4 and CD8 fractions, and dextramer-positive and dextramer-negative fractions. This TCR came from a man aged 25-40 years who received the YFV17D yellow fever vaccine. This specimen was PBMCs, taken on the day of the yellow fever booster vaccination. The rearrangement combines TRBV28 with TRBJ2-7; TRBD1 agrees with 9 junctional bases. CDR3 reads: CASSAPGQGSYEQYF. The nucleotide sequence is given as TGTGCCAGCAGTGCACCGGGACAGGGTTCCTACGAGCAGTACTTC.